The 24 T cell receptor beta chains presented below share a single source sample, sequenced in a study of blood T cell repertoires in COVID-19. Clones were read by immunoSEQ multiplex PCR, and TCRdb kept only the in-frame ones, dropping some. The sample holds 350,000 or so clones, 88% seen once. Specimen: PBMCs or T cells enriched from blood (not recorded which). These receptors came from a woman in her twenties or thirties who had been exposed to COVID-19.

V is TRBV7-2 and J is TRBJ2-7, with 7 bases that match TRBD2. CDR3 length: 17 residues. CDR1 SGHTA and CDR2 FQGNSA come from the germline V gene. J was trimmed by 3 bases and V by 2 bases; bases with no gene match: 13. The CDR3 region is CASSLWGGASGDYEQYF. The CDR3 coding sequence is TGTGCCAGCAGCTTATGGGGTGGGGCTAGCGGAGACTACGAGCAGTACTTC.

The J gene is TRBJ2-2, the V gene TRBV7-2; perhaps TRBD2 as D (5 bases). The CDR3 runs to 14 residues. Looked up from germline, CDR1 is SGHTA and CDR2 is FQGNSA. V was trimmed by 3 bases and J by 0 bases, leaving 5 bases between them. CDR3 amino acids: CASSLDSNTGELFF. In DNA, the CDR3 is TGTGCCAGCAGCTTGGACTCGAACACCGGGGAGCTGTTTTTT. The full variable domain, its missing parts supplied by reference TRBV7-2 and TRBJ2-2, is GAGVSQSPSNKVTEKGKDVELRCDPISGHTALYWYRQSLGQGLEFLIYFQGNSAPDKSGLPSDRFSAERTGGSVSTLTIQRTQQEDSAVYLCASSLDSNTGELFFGEGSRLTVL.

This chain links TRBV18 with TRBJ1-5, with D perhaps TRBD1 (5 bases). Germline CDR1 KGHSH, CDR2 LQKENI. This CDR3 is 17 amino acids long. Trimming removed 6 bases from V and 2 bases from J, with 20 bases in between. The CDR3 bases are TGTGCCAGCTCGAGTAGCGGGGGAGGGTTCGGCAATCAGCCCCAGCATTTT. Amino acids: CASSSSGGGFGNQPQHF.

This clone occurred once. The chain has TRBV23-1 and TRBJ2-1, with 7 positions matching TRBD2. TRBV23-1 qualifies as an ORF whose function is uncertain. The CDR3 length is 17 residues. Losses at the gene ends were 1 base for V and 0 bases for J; bases not matched to a gene: 6. In DNA, the CDR3 is TGCGCCAGCAGTCAATATCGGCGGGAGTTCTCCTACAATGAGCAGTTCTTC. Encoded protein: CASSQYRREFSYNEQFF.

The gene calls are TRBV19 and TRBJ1-5; maybe TRBD1 (5 bases). The CDR3 is made up of 19 amino acids. Trimming left V 5 bases short and J 0 bases short, with 23 bases between. Germline V CDR1 and CDR2: LNHDA, SQIVND (reference sequence). CDR3 coding DNA: TGTGCCAGTAGTCCCCGGCGGAGGGGCAACACTTATAGCAATCAGCCCCAGCATTTT. This gives the protein CASSPRRRGNTYSNQPQHF.

The chain links TRBV29-1 to TRBJ2-7; D is undetermined. Trimming pared 1 base from V and 1 base from J, leaving 5 bases between. Germline CDR1 is SQVTM and CDR2 is ANQGSEA. The CDR3 runs 12 residues. Here the CDR3 reads CSVEVRSYEQYF. In DNA, the CDR3 is TGCAGCGTTGAAGTCCGTTCCTACGAGCAGTACTTC.

This chain connects TRBV5-1 to TRBJ2-1; 10 bases match TRBD2. The CDR3 sequence is 15 residues long. Trimming removed 2 bases from V and 1 base from J; junction bases left unmatched: 0. The germline V gene encodes CDR1 SGHRS and CDR2 YFSETQ. CDR3: CASSFSGRSYNEQFF. The CDR3 coding sequence is TGCGCCAGCAGCTTTAGCGGGAGGTCCTACAATGAGCAGTTCTTC.

The J gene is TRBJ1-4, the V gene TRBV9; 8 positions agree with TRBD1. The CDR3 is 16 residues long. Germline V lookup: CDR1 SGDLS, CDR2 YYNGEE. Trimming took 4 bases from V and 7 from J; bases not matched to a gene: 12. This chain's CDR3 is CASSLGEDRVREKLFF. DNA of the CDR3: TGTGCCAGCAGCCTAGGGGAGGACAGGGTCCGTGAAAAACTGTTTTTT.

This chain links TRBV27 with TRBJ2-7; TRBD1 is a possible D gene (6 bases). The length of the CDR3 is 14 residues. Trimming cost V 1 base and J 5 bases, with 12 bases left between them. Looked up from germline, CDR1 is MNHEY and CDR2 is SMNVEV (reference sequence). CDR3 nucleotides: TGTGCCAGCAGTTTATGGGGGCGAGGTCACGAGCAGTACTTC. Protein product: CASSLWGRGHEQYF.

The rearrangement links TRBV10-2 to TRBJ2-2, with TRBD2 identical over 14 bases. Trimming removed 0 bases from V and 0 bases from J; junction bases left unmatched: 0. From germline, CDR1 is WSHSY and CDR2 SAAADI. The CDR3 is made up of 18 amino acids. The CDR3 sequence: CASSESGLAGANTGELFF. The CDR3 DNA reads as TGCGCCAGCAGTGAGTCGGGACTAGCGGGAGCGAACACCGGGGAGCTGTTTTTT.

V is TRBV3-1 (or the pseudogene TRBV3-2) and J is TRBJ1-5; the D is unclear. Trimming stripped 0 bases from V and 7 bases from J, with 13 bases between. The CDR3 is 15 amino acids. Germline loops: CDR1 LGHDT, CDR2 YNNKEL (reference sequence). CDR3 DNA sequence: TGTGCCAGCAGCCAAGATGTGGGAACGGGGCAGCCCCAGCATTTT. It translates to CASSQDVGTGQPQHF.

The chain recombines TRBV18 with TRBJ2-3; weak D call: TRBD2 (5 bases). Germline CDR1 is KGHSH and CDR2 is LQKENI. Trimming took 2 bases from V and 5 from J, leaving 14 bases between them. CDR3 size: 15 residues. CDR3 DNA sequence: TGTGCCAGCTCACCAGCAAACTCCCGGGGAGATACGCAGTATTTT. It codes for CASSPANSRGDTQYF.

V usage is TRBV27 and J usage is TRBJ2-1; 11 bases align to TRBD2. Losses at the gene ends were 5 bases for V and 0 bases for J; bases not matched to a gene: 3. Germline V CDR1 and CDR2: MNHEY, SMNVEV (reference sequence). CDR3 length equals 16 residues. As DNA, the CDR3 is TGTGCCAGCAGTGGGCTAGCGGGAGGCTCCTACAATGAGCAGTTCTTC. This translates into CASSGLAGGSYNEQFF.

A word on this clone: Other nucleotide sequences from this sample produce the same CDR3. J is TRBJ1-4 and V is TRBV6-5; 7 bases align to TRBD1. Trimming at V came to 5 bases and at J to 4 bases, leaving 4 bases not matched to a gene. Germline V gene data show CDR1 as MNHEY and CDR2 as SVGAGI. The CDR3 sequence is 14 residues long. The CDR3 region is CASSRTGFNEKLFF. Here the CDR3 DNA reads TGTGCCAGCAGTAGGACAGGCTTTAATGAAAAACTGTTTTTT.

The sample holds one count of this clone. This chain joins TRBV9 and TRBJ2-5; 7 nucleotides agree with TRBD1. This CDR3 region has 14 residues. The V gene end was trimmed by 3 bases and the J gene end by 1 base; junction bases not matched to a gene: 3. Germline V gives CDR1 SGDLS, CDR2 YYNGEE. The CDR3 DNA reads TGTGCCAGCAGCGAGGGGGCGGGCCAAGAGACCCAGTACTTC. This codes for CASSEGAGQETQYF. Full variable domain (outside the CDR3, taken from reference TRBV9 and TRBJ2-5): DSGVTQTPKHLITATGQRVTLRCSPRSGDLSVYWYQQSLDQGLQFLIQYYNGEERAKGNILERFSAQQFPDLHSELNLSSLELGDSALYFCASSEGAGQETQYFGPGTRLLVL.

The V call is TRBV3-1 (or the pseudogene TRBV3-2), the J call TRBJ1-2; D might be TRBD1 (6 bases). With 2 bases removed from V and 5 bases from J, the gap between germline ends came to 12 bases. CDR1 and CDR2 from the germline V gene are LGHDT and YNNKEL (reference sequence). The CDR3 is 14 residues long. CDR3 sequence (DNA): TGTGCCAGCAGCCAACTCGACAGGCCATATGGCTACACCTTC. It specifies CASSQLDRPYGYTF.

About this clone itself: The same CDR3 arises from other DNA sequences in this sample as well. The chain carries TRBV3-1 (or the pseudogene TRBV3-2) and TRBJ1-4; unclear D gene. This CDR3 has 14 residues. Germline CDR1 and CDR2: LGHDT and YNNKEL (reference sequence). The V end was cut by 4 bases, the J end by 0 bases, with 6 bases between. CDR3 nucleotide sequence: TGTGCCAGCAGCCCAACAGCAACTAATGAAAAACTGTTTTTT. Its protein is CASSPTATNEKLFF.

The CDR3 loop is CASIWPIIDEQFF. The CDR3 DNA is TGTGCCAGCATTTGGCCCATCATCGATGAGCAGTTCTTC. The rearrangement joins TRBV21-1 to TRBJ2-1; the tabulated D call, TRBD1, remains unverified against the DNA. TRBV21-1 is a pseudogene segment. This CDR3 is built from 13 residues.

This clone was found a few times. The genes are TRBV5-1 and TRBJ1-2, with D possibly being TRBD1 (5 bases). CDR3 length equals 14 residues. CDR1 and CDR2 (germline): SGHRS, YFSETQ. The V gene lost 2 bases and the J gene lost 7 bases, with 15 bases spanning the gap. The CDR3 DNA is TGCGCCAGCAGCTTCCAGGACACCCCCCGTGGCTACACCTTC. Its protein product is CASSFQDTPRGYTF.

This clone was counted a single time. The chain is built from TRBV28 and TRBJ1-2; 7 bases align to TRBD1. J was trimmed by 7 bases and V by 2 bases; bases with no gene match: 4. Per germline, CDR1 MDHEN and CDR2 SYDVKM. CDR3 size: 13 residues. CDR3 DNA: TGTGCCAGCAGTTTAGACAGGGCAGGTGGCTACACCTTC. Translation gives CASSLDRAGGYTF.

CDR3 in DNA: TGTGCCATCAGTGAGTCCCCCGACAGGGGCCACTATGGCTACACCTTC. Encoded protein: CAISESPDRGHYGYTF. V usage is TRBV10-3 and J usage is TRBJ1-2, with 8 bases lining up with TRBD1. Germline CDR1 reads ENHRY; CDR2 reads SYGVKD. V shed 0 bases and J 3 bases; nucleotides not matched to a gene: 6. This CDR3 has 16 residues.

The chain combines TRBV24-1 with TRBJ2-1, with 14 bases fitting TRBD2. V lost 9 bases to trimming and J lost 2 bases; unmatched junction nucleotides: 5. The CDR3 spans 16 residues. CDR1 KGHDR and CDR2 SFDVKD come from the germline V gene. The CDR3 region is CATGTSGSKAYNEQFF. DNA of the CDR3: TGTGCCACCGGGACTAGCGGGAGTAAGGCCTACAATGAGCAGTTCTTC.

The chain joins TRBV3-1 (or the pseudogene TRBV3-2) to TRBJ2-5; D gene ambiguous. CDR1 is LGHDT and CDR2 is YNNKEL in the germline V gene (reference sequence). V dropped 0 bases and J dropped 4 bases, with 9 bases sitting between them. The CDR3 has 14 amino acids. In DNA, the CDR3 is TGTGCCAGCAGCCAAGACCGGTACTTAGAGACCCAGTACTTC. It yields the protein CASSQDRYLETQYF.

Turning to this clone: The junction differs from germline at one of its ends, possibly a read error. In DNA form, the CDR3 reads TGTGCCATCAGTGAGTCGCTGACTGCTGGTAACTTC. It specifies CAISESLTAGNF. The chain links TRBV10-3 to TRBJ1-2, with D hard to call. Germline V gives CDR1 ENHRY, CDR2 SYGVKD. There are 12 residues in the CDR3.